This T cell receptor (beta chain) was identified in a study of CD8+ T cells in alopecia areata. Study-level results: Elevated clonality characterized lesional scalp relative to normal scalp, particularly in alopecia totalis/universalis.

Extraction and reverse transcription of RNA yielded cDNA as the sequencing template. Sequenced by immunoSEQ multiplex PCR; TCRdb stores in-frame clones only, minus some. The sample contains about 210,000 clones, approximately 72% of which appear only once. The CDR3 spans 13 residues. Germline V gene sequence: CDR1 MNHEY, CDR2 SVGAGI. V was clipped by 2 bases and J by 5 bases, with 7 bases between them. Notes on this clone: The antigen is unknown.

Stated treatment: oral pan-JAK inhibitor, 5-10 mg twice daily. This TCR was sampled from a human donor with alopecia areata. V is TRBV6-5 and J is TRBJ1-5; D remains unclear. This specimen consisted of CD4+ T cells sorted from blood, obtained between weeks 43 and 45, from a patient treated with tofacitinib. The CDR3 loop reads CASSYSPDQPQHF. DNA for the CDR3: TGTGCCAGCAGTTACAGCCCCGATCAGCCCCAGCATTTT.